Sequencing of this TCR beta chain was carried out in a study of T cell responses to AZD1222 COVID-19 vaccine. Trimming shortened V by 7 bases and J by 4 bases, and 13 bases separated the two germline ends. CDR3 length: 13 amino acids. CDR1 and CDR2 (germline): SGHNT, YYREEE (reference sequence). Method: immunoSEQ multiplex PCR; TCRdb's copy keeps in-frame clones and lacks some. The table shows about 93,000 clones, with approximately 88% occurring only once. This receptor was taken from an adult in good health. This rearrangement joins TRBV5-4 to TRBJ2-3; a weak D match, TRBD2 (6 bases). This sample comprised peripheral blood, obtained on day 0 of AZD1222 vaccination. The CDR3 DNA is TGTGCCAGCTCGAGGAGGGAGTCAGATACGCAGTATTTT. It is translated as CASSRRESDTQYF.